This T cell receptor (beta chain) was captured by sequencing in a study of T cells in Graves' hyperthyroidism and ophthalmopathy. The study's findings and limits: In validation, the model predicted ophthalmopathy. These predictions came a median roughly six months before onset.

TCR beta CDR3 regions were amplified from RNA transcripts. First-round RT-PCR targeting the TCR CDR3 was performed with the HTBI primer set. TCRdb itself ran the multiplex PCR reads through MiXCR, one entry per CDR3 protein. This table holds a few hundred thousand distinct CDR3 sequences, approximately 17% found once. Looked up from germline, CDR1 is DFQATT and CDR2 is SNEGSKA (reference sequence). The CDR3 runs 15 residues. V was pared by 1 base and J by 3 bases, with 16 bases between. Disease duration was under 3 months in the ophthalmopathy patients, who also had a Clinical Activity Score of at least 3 and a NOSPECS grade of at least 4. This clonotype was detected many times. Its antigen is still unknown.

This clonotype originated in a man aged 18-30 years with Graves' ophthalmopathy. This chain links TRBV20-1 with TRBJ2-7, with D possibly TRBD2 on 6 matching bases. Material for sequencing was blood. The CDR3 region has the DNA TGCAGTGCTAGAGGCCCCGGCGGGGCCCTCTACGAGCAGTACTTC. Translating it yields CSARGPGGALYEQYF.